This TCR beta chain originates from a study of immune heterogeneity within non-small cell lung tumors listed by TCRdb under 2018. Study-level background: Histology comprised several squamous cell carcinomas, about ten non-squamous carcinomas and 1 tumor not otherwise specified. The study combined whole-exome sequencing, RNA-seq and TCR beta repertoire sequencing of multiple spatially distinct regions from each NSCLC tumor to examine intratumoral immune heterogeneity. TCR repertoires were analyzed from 57 tumor loci of approximately 15 patients, whereas transcriptome data were available for only about 44 loci from some twelve patients. For mutant peptides 8 to 11 amino acids long, netMHCpan-3.0 predicted neoantigen binding to the HLA alleles of each patient. Findings and caveats that apply to the study as a whole: High-frequency TCR beta clonotypes were found to be largely distinct between individual patients. Local T-cell repertoire clonality showed a statistically significant but moderate positive correlation with local tumor mutational burden (R 0.3 to 0.35). Within a given patient, the same dominant CDR3B clonotypes showed up repeatedly across loci, although different tumor locations also carried unique high-frequency clones.

For CDR1 and CDR2, the germline V gene lists MDHEN and SYDVKM. Cut back by 2 bases and 0 bases, the V and J ends lie 7 bases apart. Spanning cysteine to phenylalanine, the CDR3 consists of 14 amino acids. The kept DNA is CDR3 alone, 42 bases in frame from the first base. The TCR beta CDR3 region was amplified with a multiplex PCR system whose first round of approximately 10 cycles used 32 V-gene forward primers and 13 J-gene reverse primers. The first PCR round was done with a QIAGEN Multiplex PCR Kit, and the primer sequences were filed in Chinese patent CN105087789A. Illumina universal primers were added in a second PCR round performed with the Phusion High-Fidelity PCR Kit. TCR libraries were paired-end sequenced at 151 bp read length on the Illumina HiSeq X Ten platform. From the authors' description of their analysis: Reads without multiplex PCR primers were removed using Cutadapt, read pairs were merged using PEAR, and CDR3 regions were called using MiXCR with default settings. Shannon entropy measured repertoire diversity, while clonality was calculated as one minus the Shannon entropy divided by the ln of the count of productive unique sequences. A clonotype counted as a dominant or high-frequency T-cell clone when its frequency was 0.5% or higher. TCRdb took the public reads, trimmed them with fastp at Q25, ran MiXCR for clone calling and kept in-frame beta chains. Merged by CDR3 protein, the rows form single entries marked with the most common genes and DNA. None of the V and J calls come from the authors' own analysis; TCRdb made them. The sample data list over 10,000 distinct CDR3 sequences, and 20% to 25% of these were observed just once. The ten largest clones add up to roughly an eighth of the sample.

A few counts support this clonotype. Its antigen remains unidentified. No per-base quality is available; no much larger clone lies one base away. Genomic DNA extracted from bulk tumor tissue served as TCR template, with about 0.6 ug gDNA amplified per sample. Multiple biopsies per primary tumor were taken during surgery, spaced as far apart as possible within the tumor mass. Patients in the study cohort, which was described as untreated, were newly diagnosed NSCLC cases going through curative surgery. Donors were approximately 15 newly diagnosed non-small cell lung cancer patients undergoing surgery with curative intent. The resected tumor masses were reviewed by two independent pathologists. Only high-quality DNA and RNA samples were carried forward to sequencing.

The receptor chain draws on TRBV28 and TRBJ1-1; matching of 6 bases hints at TRBD1 as the D gene. This receptor was identified in a man over 45 with non-small cell lung cancer. The sequencing sample was made of lung tumor tissue. The DNA sequence follows: TGTGCCAGCAGTTTAACAGGGATGAACACTGAAGCTTTCTTT. The translation is CASSLTGMNTEAFF.